One and the same sample provided the 29 T cell receptor beta chains below, sequenced in a study of shared T cell receptors in the human thymus (dated by TCRdb to the early 2020s). Libraries were prepared through the immunoSEQ multiplex PCR assay. The clones in this table, taken by TCRdb from immuneACCESS, are in-frame only. Not every clone is retained; where verified, under half of the shortfall comes from an unresolved V gene, and the cause of the rest is unknown. The sample table holds roughly 710,000 clones, of which approximately 85% were seen once. More than 0.008% of the sample goes to the ten largest clones. These data were also filed under a second study, of human thymus T cells.

The sample comprised thymocytes. These TCRs come from a girl under two years old with a congenital heart defect. Donor details come from another sample of the same person, matched by shared clones.

CDR3: CASQGVLNTEAFF. The CDR3 nucleotides are TGTGCCAGCCAGGGGGTCTTGAACACTGAAGCTTTCTTT. The chain couples TRBV7-2 to TRBJ1-1, with 7 bases that match TRBD1. Germline CDR1 and CDR2: SGHTA and FQGNSA. The junction had 3 bases not matched to a gene; V was cut back by 8 bases and J by 0 bases. CDR3 length: 13 amino acids.

This clone was counted once. The V and J genes are TRBV4-3 and TRBJ1-3; 7 nucleotides match TRBD1. Trimming took 2 bases from V and 0 from J; bases not matched to a gene: 10. In germline, CDR1 is LGHNA, CDR2 YSLEER. CDR3 length: 18 amino acids. CDR3 in amino acids: CASSQWTGFSDSGNTIYF. The CDR3 coding sequence is TGCGCCAGCAGCCAATGGACAGGTTTTTCAGACTCTGGAAACACCATATATTTT.

This rearrangement joins TRBV7-3 to TRBJ1-1, with D unclear. This CDR3 has 16 amino acids. V was shortened by 5 bases and J by 6 bases, with 22 bases between the two germline ends. Germline V gene data show CDR1 as SGHTA and CDR2 as FQGTGA. The CDR3 nucleotides read TGTGCCAGCAGCCAAGGGCGAGGAGGTAGACTTTCTGAAGCTTTCTTT. Translating it yields CASSQGRGGRLSEAFF.

Of note for this clone: Germline and junction disagree at one end, which may indicate a read error. This chain uses TRBV10-3 with TRBJ2-3, with a weak D call TRBD1 (6 bases). Germline lookup yields CDR1 ENHRY and CDR2 SYGVKD. The CDR3 loop spans 13 amino acids. The DNA of the CDR3 is TGTGCCATCAGTGACCCGGGGAAGCCGAGGGGGAATTTT. As protein: CAISDPGKPRGNF.

V gene TRBV4-1 combines with J gene TRBJ1-1; D uncertain. Deletions cut 1 base from V and 1 base from J, with 10 bases between. The CDR3 sequence is 15 residues long. CDR1 and CDR2 from the germline V gene are MGHRA and YSYEKL. CDR3 region: CASSQGPGKNTEAFF. The CDR3 bases are TGCGCCAGCAGCCAAGGACCAGGTAAGAACACTGAAGCTTTCTTT.

The genes are TRBV2 and TRBJ2-7; the D gene is possibly TRBD1 (6 bases). Deletions cut 6 bases from V and 0 bases from J, with 15 bases between. CDR1 SNHLY and CDR2 FYNNEI come from the germline V gene. CDR3 size: 15 residues. This chain's CDR3 is CASSTGSRTSYEQYF. In DNA, the CDR3 is TGTGCCAGCAGCACAGGGTCGAGAACCTCCTACGAGCAGTACTTC. Together with reference TRBV2 and TRBJ2-7, the CDR3 gives the full variable domain: EPEVTQTPSHQVTQMGQEVILRCVPISNHLYFYWYRQILGQKVEFLVSFYNNEISEKSEIFDDQFSVERPDGSNFTLKIRSTKLEDSAMYFCASSTGSRTSYEQYFGPGTRLTVT.

The chain is built from TRBV9 and TRBJ1-2; D is undetermined. The V end lost 3 bases, the J end lost 6 bases, and 18 bases lay between the germline ends. Germline lookup yields CDR1 SGDLS and CDR2 YYNGEE. CDR3 length equals 15 residues. The CDR3 loop reads CASSASSGKRHGYTF. The CDR3 nucleotides read TGTGCCAGCAGCGCATCCTCCGGGAAAAGGCATGGCTACACCTTC.

A few counts support this clone. The rearrangement joins TRBV19 to TRBJ2-1; D might be TRBD2 (5 bases). V was pared by 6 bases and J by 6 bases, with 6 bases between. The V gene's germline CDR1 is LNHDA and CDR2 SQIVND (reference sequence). The CDR3 totals 11 residues. The CDR3 DNA sequence: TGTGCCAGTAGAACTAGCAATGAGCAGTTCTTC. Encoded protein: CASRTSNEQFF.

The chain recombines TRBV7-8 with TRBJ1-5, with 10 bases identical to TRBD1. The trim removed 0 bases at V and 0 bases at J, leaving 8 bases unmatched. Germline V gene sequence: CDR1 SGHVS, CDR2 FQNEAQ. The CDR3 totals 19 residues. In DNA, the CDR3 is TGTGCCAGCAGCTTAGCGCGGACAGGGGGGATACATAGCAATCAGCCCCAGCATTTT. Protein sequence: CASSLARTGGIHSNQPQHF. Filled out from reference TRBV7-8 and TRBJ1-5, the complete variable domain reads GAGVSQSPRYKVAKRGQDVALRCDPISGHVSLFWYQQALGQGPEFLTYFQNEAQLDKSGLPSDRFFAERPEGSVSTLKIQRTQQEDSAVYLCASSLARTGGIHSNQPQHFGDGTRLSIL.

This clone was seen more than once but under ten times. The V call is TRBV10-2, the J call TRBJ1-5; TRBD1 aligns across 8 bases. Per the germline V gene, CDR1 is WSHSY and CDR2 is SAAADI. The CDR3 spans 18 residues. V shed 8 bases and J 0 bases; nucleotides not matched to a gene: 15. CDR3: CASAPRGAGGHSNQPQHF. The DNA for the CDR3 is TGCGCCAGCGCGCCTAGGGGAGCAGGGGGCCATAGCAATCAGCCCCAGCATTTT.

J is TRBJ2-7 and V is TRBV4-1; 7 positions match TRBD1. CDR3 length: 16 residues. CDR1 MGHRA and CDR2 YSYEKL come from the germline V gene. V dropped 3 bases and J dropped 6; count of bases not matched to a gene: 14. CDR3 in DNA: TGCGCCAGCAGCCATGCAGCCGGGACAGATTATAGCGAGCAGTACTTC. This translates into CASSHAAGTDYSEQYF.

The CDR3 DNA reads as TGTGCCTGGCAAACAGGGGTCCGCTCTGGAAACACCATATATTTT. It is translated as CAWQTGVRSGNTIYF. The genes are TRBV30 and TRBJ1-3; 7 bases agree with TRBD1. The CDR3 runs to 15 residues. The junction had 7 bases not matched to a gene; V was cut back by 5 bases and J by 0 bases. The germline V gene encodes CDR1 GTSNPN and CDR2 SVGIG (reference sequence).

A few counts support this clone. The V and J genes are TRBV28 and TRBJ1-1, with D perhaps TRBD1 (5 bases). This CDR3 is built from 15 residues. V lost 4 bases to trimming and J lost 3 bases, with 15 bases between them. CDR1 and CDR2 (germline): MDHEN, SYDVKM. CDR3 sequence (DNA): TGTGCCAGCAGTTCGGAGGGGCAGTCTGACACTGAAGCTTTCTTT. Encoded protein: CASSSEGQSDTEAFF.

This clone was seen a single time. The chain joins TRBV2 to TRBJ2-5, with D unclear. Gene TRBJ2-7 matches the end of the DNA better, so the J call may be wrong. The CDR3 sequence is 18 residues long. Germline-derived CDR1 and CDR2 are SNHLY and FYNNEI. CDR3 nucleotides: TGTGCCAGCAGTGATCCCCCAGGCTTTTGTCAACTCTCCTACGAGCAGTACTTC. This encodes CASSDPPGFCQLSYEQYF.

This chain links TRBV5-1 with TRBJ1-1; 8 bases agree with TRBD1. The germline V gene has CDR1 SGHRS and CDR2 YFSETQ. The CDR3 has 16 amino acids. J lost 3 bases, V lost 8 bases, and 15 bases had no gene match. The CDR3 protein is CASFARATGDHTEAFF. The CDR3, as DNA: TGCGCCAGTTTTGCCCGCGCGACAGGGGATCACACTGAAGCTTTCTTT.

The DNA of the CDR3 is TGCGCCAGCAGCCAAGAAAGGAGGGGACCTGGCTATGGCTACACCTTC. Its protein is CASSQERRGPGYGYTF. The V call is TRBV4-1, the J call TRBJ1-2; tentative D call: TRBD1 (5 bases). The CDR3 runs 16 residues. The V gene lost 0 bases and the J gene lost 4 bases, with 15 bases spanning the gap. Germline loops: CDR1 MGHRA, CDR2 YSYEKL.

V gene TRBV18 combines with J gene TRBJ2-5; the D gene is possibly TRBD2 (6 bases). Germline CDR1 and CDR2: KGHSH and LQKENI. The V and J ends lost 3 bases and 4 bases respectively, with 18 bases between them. The CDR3 spans 16 residues. In DNA, the CDR3 is TGTGCCAGCTCACCTGGTAGCGGATCCGGGTTAGAGACCCAGTACTTC. Its translation is CASSPGSGSGLETQYF.

The V gene is TRBV4-1, the J gene TRBJ1-1, with D tentatively TRBD1 (6 bases). CDR1 and CDR2 (germline): MGHRA, YSYEKL. V lost 4 bases, J lost 3 bases, and 24 bases lay in between. The CDR3 spans 18 residues. CDR3 in amino acids: CASSLGTLPRKGDTEAFF. CDR3 sequence (DNA): TGCGCCAGCAGCCTGGGGACACTTCCGAGGAAAGGGGACACTGAAGCTTTCTTT.

The chain employs TRBV7-9 and TRBJ2-5, with TRBD2 matching over 8 bases. This CDR3 contains 17 residues. Looked up from germline, CDR1 is SEHNR and CDR2 is FQNEAQ (reference sequence). V trimming: 5 bases; J trimming: 1 base; junction bases outside the gene matches: 12. DNA for the CDR3: TGTGCCAGCAGCCCCACGAGCGACGGGACTAGCCAAGAGACCCAGTACTTC. It is translated as CASSPTSDGTSQETQYF.

V gene TRBV2 combines with J gene TRBJ2-7, with a tentative D call TRBD1 (5 bases). Trimming left V 7 bases short and J 6 bases short, with 22 bases between. The CDR3 is 15 residues long. Germline CDR1 SNHLY, CDR2 FYNNEI. The CDR3 here is CASTPRQGVLFEQYF. In DNA, the CDR3 is TGTGCCAGCACACCCCGGCAGGGTGTTTTGTTCGAGCAGTACTTC. The whole variable domain, filled in from reference TRBV2 and TRBJ2-7, reads EPEVTQTPSHQVTQMGQEVILRCVPISNHLYFYWYRQILGQKVEFLVSFYNNEISEKSEIFDDQFSVERPDGSNFTLKIRSTKLEDSAMYFCASTPRQGVLFEQYFGPGTRLTVT.

The rearrangement uses TRBV5-6 and TRBJ2-3; tentative D call: TRBD1 (6 bases). Germline CDR1 is SGHDT and CDR2 is YYEEEE. The CDR3 has 19 residues. V lost 5 bases, J lost 0 bases, and 25 bases lay in between. This CDR3 is CASSHQPGQRPLSTDTQYF. The DNA of the CDR3 is TGTGCCAGCAGTCATCAGCCAGGACAGCGTCCTCTAAGCACAGATACGCAGTATTTT.

V usage is TRBV6-1 and J usage is TRBJ1-1; 10 bases align to TRBD1. The CDR3 loop spans 16 amino acids. In germline, CDR1 is MNHNS, CDR2 SASEGT. The J segment lost 4 bases and the V segment lost 3 bases, leaving 8 bases of the junction unmatched. The CDR3 DNA reads TGTGCCAGCAGTGACTTTGACAGGGGGCGAATCACTGAAGCTTTCTTT. This translates into CASSDFDRGRITEAFF.

The CDR3 spells CASSEKDRPNSNQPQHF. The CDR3 DNA follows: TGTGCCAGCAGTGAAAAGGACAGGCCGAATAGCAATCAGCCCCAGCATTTT. The gene calls are TRBV2 and TRBJ1-5; 7 nucleotides agree with TRBD1. There are 17 residues in the CDR3. V gave up 2 bases and J gave up 0 bases; unmatched junction bases: 7. Germline assignment: CDR1 SNHLY and CDR2 FYNNEI. The full variable domain, completed using reference TRBV2 and TRBJ1-5, is EPEVTQTPSHQVTQMGQEVILRCVPISNHLYFYWYRQILGQKVEFLVSFYNNEISEKSEIFDDQFSVERPDGSNFTLKIRSTKLEDSAMYFCASSEKDRPNSNQPQHFGDGTRLSIL.

This clone was detected only a few times. The V and J genes are TRBV6-1 and TRBJ1-3, with D maybe TRBD1 (5 bases). The V end was cut by 6 bases, the J end by 8 bases, with 14 bases between. This CDR3 is 13 amino acids long. The germline gives CDR1 MNHNS, CDR2 SASEGT. This CDR3 is CASRARTSDTIYF. Here the CDR3 DNA reads TGTGCCAGCAGGGCAAGGACATCAGACACCATATATTTT.

This clone was found a few times. The chain carries TRBV2 and TRBJ1-2, with 7 bases identical to TRBD1. CDR3 length equals 16 residues. CDR1 and CDR2 (germline): SNHLY, FYNNEI. Trimming removed 8 bases from V and 4 bases from J; junction bases left unmatched: 16. CDR3 DNA: TGTGCCAGCGGATTTCCCCACAGGGGCAGGAGCTATGGCTACACCTTC. It encodes CASGFPHRGRSYGYTF.

V is TRBV14 and J is TRBJ2-7; D is uncertain. There are 14 residues in the CDR3. CDR1 is SGHDN and CDR2 is FVKESK in the germline V gene. V lost 0 bases and J 4 bases, leaving 10 bases between the germline ends. DNA of the CDR3: TGTGCCAGCAGCCAAGATATCACGGGTTACGAGCAGTACTTC. Translated, it gives CASSQDITGYEQYF.

The chain uses TRBV28 and TRBJ1-1; 10 nucleotides agree with TRBD1. The germline gives CDR1 MDHEN, CDR2 SYDVKM. The V gene end was trimmed by 5 bases and the J gene end by 3 bases; junction bases not matched to a gene: 9. The CDR3 loop spans 16 amino acids. The CDR3 loop is CASSPTGQGGDTEAFF. In nucleotides, the CDR3 is TGTGCCAGCAGTCCAACAGGACAGGGGGGGGACACTGAAGCTTTCTTT. Complete variable domain (other parts from reference TRBV28 and TRBJ1-1): DVKVTQSSRYLVKRTGEKVFLECVQDMDHENMFWYRQDPGLGLRLIYFSYDVKMKEKGDIPEGYSVSREKKERFSLILESASTNQTSMYLCASSPTGQGGDTEAFFGQGTRLTVV.

This sequence joins TRBV6-1 and TRBJ2-7, with D possibly TRBD1 on 5 matching bases. The germline V and J ends were trimmed by 1 base and 0 bases, with 19 bases remaining between them. CDR3 length: 18 residues. The germline V gene has CDR1 MNHNS and CDR2 SASEGT. CDR3 bases: TGTGCCAGCAGTGAAGAAAACAGGCCCACCCAACTCTCCTACGAGCAGTACTTC. Protein sequence: CASSEENRPTQLSYEQYF.

This clone was counted a few times. This chain joins TRBV7-2 and TRBJ1-5; D remains ambiguous. V dropped 5 bases and J dropped 6 bases, with 26 bases sitting between them. Germline V gives CDR1 SGHTA, CDR2 FQGNSA. CDR3 length: 18 residues. The CDR3 region is CASSPVVGPLTAVQPQHF. CDR3 DNA sequence: TGTGCCAGCAGCCCGGTAGTTGGGCCTCTAACGGCTGTTCAGCCCCAGCATTTT.